The clone carrying this T cell receptor beta chain was recorded only once. Its antigen is not identified. The data were taken from a study of cytomegalovirus exposure and HLA in healthy donors. Turning to the study itself: Researchers found that approximately 77% of 300 to 450 genotyped donors fell within the Caucasian-associated ancestry cluster. Study conclusions and caveats: Serostatus for CMV was the only available immune exposure information. With later analysis, a missense DCLRE1C variant became linked to TCR beta V- and J-gene trimming. The investigators catalogued 150 or so TCR beta chains as cytomegalovirus-associated.

The V gene's germline CDR1 is MNHEY and CDR2 SMNVEV (reference sequence). V gave up 3 bases and J gave up 9 bases, with 9 bases separating them. The length of the CDR3 is 13 residues. The primer mix had 60 Vbeta and 13 Jbeta primers. TCRdb keeps only in-frame clones here, not all; method: immunoSEQ multiplex PCR. The repertoire holds approximately 150,000 clones, just over 70% seen once, with around 2.3% in the top ten. The V gene is TRBV27, the J gene TRBJ1-6; perhaps TRBD1 as D (6 bases). The receptor was isolated from a human donor in good health. Sequencing was carried out using PBMCs. CDR3 coding DNA: TGTGCCAGCAGTTTTCAGGGGATTTCACCCCTCCACTTT. Translating it yields CASSFQGISPLHF.